This entry describes one T cell receptor beta chain. TCR beta CDR3 sequences were amplified from RNA transcripts. First-round RT-PCR with HTBI primers amplified the TCR CDR3 region. In TCRdb, the multiplex PCR reads were re-called with MiXCR into one record per CDR3 protein. The sample yields approximately 430,000 distinct CDR3 sequences, around a sixth seen once. This record comes from a study of T cells in Graves' hyperthyroidism and ophthalmopathy. Trimming pared 0 bases from V and 10 bases from J, leaving 5 bases between. Germline-derived CDR1 and CDR2 are SGDLS and YYNGEE. This CDR3 is built from 11 residues. Clinical symptoms, serum thyroxine and TRAb, thyroid ultrasound and orbital computed tomography together formed the diagnostic basis.

The sequence derives from a woman aged 18-35 years with Graves' hyperthyroidism. The rearrangement uses TRBV9 and TRBJ2-1; D uncertain. Sequencing was done on a sample of blood. Written as DNA, the CDR3 is TGTGCCAGCAGCGTAGGATTAGAGCAGTTCTTC. Translating it yields CASSVGLEQFF.